In this sample, the clone carrying this TCR beta chain turned up a few times. Its antigen remains unknown. This sample stems from a study of cytomegalovirus exposure and HLA in healthy donors. Notes on the study in general: According to an earlier analysis, most TCR beta V segments yielded productive rearrangements about 90% or about 30% of the time. Sequencing likely caused a cluster of highly shared sequence variants. The study labeled 150 to 200 TCR beta chains cytomegalovirus-associated.

Vbeta (60) and Jbeta (13) primers were used in the PCR. The data were produced by immunoSEQ multiplex PCR, yet TCRdb's version contains in-frame clones alone and is incomplete. Of 97,000 or so clones in the sample, about three quarters were seen once. The CDR3 is 14 amino acids. Germline loops: CDR1 PRHDT, CDR2 FYEKMQ (reference sequence). The ends lost 5 bases at V and 5 bases at J; junction bases unmatched: 7. This rearrangement joins TRBV13 to TRBJ1-1, with TRBD1 identical over 8 bases. The clonotype comes from a man aged 40-49 years in good health and CMV-seronegative. Material for sequencing was PBMCs. The CDR3 DNA reads as TGTGCCAGCAGCCCAAACGGACAGGGAACTGAAGCTTTCTTT. Translating it yields CASSPNGQGTEAFF.